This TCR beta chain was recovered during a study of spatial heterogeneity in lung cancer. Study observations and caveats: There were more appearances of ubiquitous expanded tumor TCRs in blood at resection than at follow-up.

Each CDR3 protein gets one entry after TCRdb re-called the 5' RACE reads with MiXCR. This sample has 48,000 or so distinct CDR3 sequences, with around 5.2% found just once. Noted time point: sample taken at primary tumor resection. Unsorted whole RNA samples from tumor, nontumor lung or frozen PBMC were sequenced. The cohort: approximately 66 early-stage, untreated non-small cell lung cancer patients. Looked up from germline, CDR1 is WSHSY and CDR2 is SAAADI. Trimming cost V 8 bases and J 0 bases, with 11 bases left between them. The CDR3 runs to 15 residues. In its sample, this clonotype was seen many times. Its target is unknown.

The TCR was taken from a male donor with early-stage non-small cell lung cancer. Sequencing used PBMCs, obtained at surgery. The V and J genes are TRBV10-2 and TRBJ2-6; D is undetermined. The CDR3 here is CASRSPHSGANVLTF. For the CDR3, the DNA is TGCGCCAGCCGGAGCCCGCACTCTGGGGCCAACGTCCTGACTTTC.